This is a list of T cell receptor beta chains from one sample in a study of shared clonotypes between healthy human individuals. Sequencing used immunoSEQ multiplex PCR; TCRdb keeps in-frame clones, though not all of them. This table holds around 2,000,000 clones, roughly 94% found once. Material for sequencing was naive CD8+ T cells sorted from blood. Receptors originate from a man between 18 and 29 years old in good health. Both conserved end residues are part of each CDR3. Fields, in order: V gene, D gene, clone size, J gene, CDR3 DNA, CDR3 protein. The D gene is left open where the match is weak. Not all rows give a size; the values are once, few, many and, for expanded clones, a class.

V: TRBV28; D: -; size: -; J: TRBJ2-3; DNA: TGTGCCAGCAGTTTAACCCCGGGCAGCAGCACAGATACGCAGTATTTT; CDR3: CASSLTPGSSTDTQYF
V: TRBV27; D: TRBD1; size: -; J: TRBJ2-3; DNA: TGTGCCAGCAGGACCGGGACAGGACCTAGCACAGATACGCAGTATTTT; CDR3: CASRTGTGPSTDTQYF
V: TRBV6-6; D: -; size: -; J: TRBJ2-7; DNA: TGTGCCAGCACCGCAGGCTACGAGCAGTACTTC; CDR3: CASTAGYEQYF
V: TRBV27; D: -; size: -; J: TRBJ2-5; DNA: TGTGCCAGCAGCCTAGGGACGTTGGGGAGAGAGACCCAGTACTTC; CDR3: CASSLGTLGRETQYF
V: TRBV6-5; D: -; size: -; J: TRBJ2-2; DNA: TGTGCCAGCAGTTTCGGACAGAGCACCGGGGAGCTGTTTTTT; CDR3: CASSFGQSTGELFF
V: TRBV13; D: TRBD2; size: once; J: TRBJ2-1; DNA: TGTGCCAGCAGCCGACGGGGAGGGCCCGGTGAGCAGTTCTTC; CDR3: CASSRRGGPGEQFF
V: TRBV4-1; D: -; size: -; J: TRBJ2-7; DNA: TGCGCCAGCAGCCTCGGACTGGGGAAGTCGAGGGAGCAGTACTTC; CDR3: CASSLGLGKSREQYF
V: TRBV10-1; D: TRBD1; size: -; J: TRBJ1-4; DNA: TGCGCCAGCAGTGACCCAGGGGGCGATGAAAAACTGTTTTTT; CDR3: CASSDPGGDEKLFF
V: TRBV7-9; D: TRBD2; size: once; J: TRBJ2-1; DNA: TGTGCCAGCAGCTTAGTCAGGACTAGCGGGAACAATGAGCAGTTCTTC; CDR3: CASSLVRTSGNNEQFF
V: TRBV29-1; D: -; size: -; J: TRBJ1-2; DNA: TGCAGCGTTGATCCGGGGCTGTATGGCTACACCTTC; CDR3: CSVDPGLYGYTF
V: TRBV5-6; D: -; size: -; J: TRBJ1-2; DNA: TGTGCCAGCAGCTTCGGAGGGGCTAATGGCTACACCTTC; CDR3: CASSFGGANGYTF
V: TRBV4-1; D: -; size: -; J: TRBJ1-5; DNA: TGCGCCAGCAGCCAAGGGGTCGGGGGCGCTCAGCCCCAGCATTTT; CDR3: CASSQGVGGAQPQHF
V: TRBV5-5; D: -; size: -; J: TRBJ2-7; DNA: TGTGCCAGCAGCTTCCTACAGGGTAACGGCTACGAGCAGTACTTC; CDR3: CASSFLQGNGYEQYF
V: TRBV19; D: -; size: -; J: TRBJ1-1; DNA: TGTGCCAGTAGTATAAGGGACCCGGTTTTTACTGAAGCTTTCTTT; CDR3: CASSIRDPVFTEAFF
V: TRBV13; D: -; size: once; J: TRBJ2-3; DNA: TGTGCCAGCAGCCGCCTCGATGGACTATTAACAGATACGCAGTATTTT; CDR3: CASSRLDGLLTDTQYF
V: TRBV2; D: TRBD2; size: -; J: TRBJ2-5; DNA: TGTGCCAGCAGTGAAATTGGACTAGCGGAAGAGACCCAGTACTTC; CDR3: CASSEIGLAEETQYF
V: TRBV27; D: -; size: -; J: TRBJ2-2; DNA: TGTGCCAGCAGTTTGGAGGGACCGAACACCGGGGAGCTGTTTTTT; CDR3: CASSLEGPNTGELFF
V: TRBV4-1; D: -; size: -; J: TRBJ2-5; DNA: TGCGCCAGCAGCTACAGGGAAGGGGCCCAAGAGACCCAGTACTTC; CDR3: CASSYREGAQETQYF
V: TRBV14; D: -; size: -; J: TRBJ2-2; DNA: TGTGCCAGCAGCCGCGGGGTCGACAGGCCGGACACCGGGGAGCTGTTTTTT; CDR3: CASSRGVDRPDTGELFF
V: TRBV18; D: -; size: -; J: TRBJ1-1; DNA: TGTGCCAGCTCACCACCTTTCTGGGGGACGGCTGAAGCTTTCTTT; CDR3: CASSPPFWGTAEAFF
V: TRBV2; D: TRBD2; size: -; J: TRBJ2-2; DNA: TGTGCCAGCAGAAACGGACTAGCGGAGAACACCGGGGAGCTGTTTTTT; CDR3: CASRNGLAENTGELFF
V: TRBV2; D: TRBD2; size: -; J: TRBJ2-3; DNA: TGTGCCAGCACCGGACTAGCAGATACGCAGTATTTT; CDR3: CASTGLADTQYF
V: TRBV19; D: -; size: -; J: TRBJ1-2; DNA: TGTGCCAGTAGTTCCCGGACGGATACGAACTATGGCTACACCTTC; CDR3: CASSSRTDTNYGYTF
V: TRBV6-5; D: -; size: -; J: TRBJ1-1; DNA: TGTGCCAGCAGTCCATCCTCGACAGGGAACACTGAAGCTTTCTTT; CDR3: CASSPSSTGNTEAFF
V: TRBV29-1; D: -; size: -; J: TRBJ1-2; DNA: TGCAGCGTTGAACCCCCAACAGGGAACTATGGCTACACCTTC; CDR3: CSVEPPTGNYGYTF
V: TRBV13; D: TRBD2; size: -; J: TRBJ2-1; DNA: TGTGCCAGCAGCTTAGTTCGGGGGGAATCCTACAATGAGCAGTTCTTC; CDR3: CASSLVRGESYNEQFF
V: TRBV5-4; D: -; size: -; J: TRBJ2-1; DNA: TGTGCCAGCAGCTTAGGACAGAATGAGCAGTTCTTC; CDR3: CASSLGQNEQFF
V: TRBV4-1; D: TRBD1; size: -; J: TRBJ1-1; DNA: TGCGCCAGCAGCCTATCTCCACAGGGGGCCCGAGGTACTGAAGCTTTCTTT; CDR3: CASSLSPQGARGTEAFF
V: TRBV5-6; D: TRBD2; size: -; J: TRBJ2-1; DNA: TGTGCCAGCAGTGACTGGACAGGACTAGCGGTCTACAATGAGCAGTTCTTC; CDR3: CASSDWTGLAVYNEQFF
V: TRBV4-2; D: -; size: once; J: TRBJ2-5; DNA: TGTGCCAGCAGCCCTTTCGTGGGGACGGAGACCCAGTACTTC; CDR3: CASSPFVGTETQYF
V: TRBV19; D: -; size: -; J: TRBJ2-7; DNA: TGTGCCAGTAGTCCCCGTCAAAGCGGCTACGAGCAGTACTTC; CDR3: CASSPRQSGYEQYF
V: TRBV19; D: -; size: -; J: TRBJ1-1; DNA: TGTGCCAGTAGTATAGGTGGTGCAGTGTATAACACTGAAGCTTTCTTT; CDR3: CASSIGGAVYNTEAFF
V: TRBV2; D: -; size: -; J: TRBJ2-5; DNA: TGTGCCAGCAGTGAAGTGCCTCAAGAGACCCAGTACTTC; CDR3: CASSEVPQETQYF
V: TRBV10-2; D: -; size: -; J: TRBJ2-1; DNA: TGCGCCGTGGGGAAAGGGGAGTACAATGAGCAGTTCTTC; CDR3: CAVGKGEYNEQFF
V: TRBV10-3; D: TRBD2; size: -; J: TRBJ2-3; DNA: TGTGCCATCAGTGACCCCGAGCGGGAGGTCGTGGATACGCAGTATTTT; CDR3: CAISDPEREVVDTQYF
V: TRBV7-9; D: TRBD1; size: -; J: TRBJ2-5; DNA: TGTGCCAGCAGCTCGATCGACTACAGGGGGCAAGAGACCCAGTACTTC; CDR3: CASSSIDYRGQETQYF
V: TRBV28; D: TRBD2; size: -; J: TRBJ2-7; DNA: TGTGCCAGCAGTTTAGGCGGGAGTTCCTACGAGCAGTACTTC; CDR3: CASSLGGSSYEQYF
V: TRBV7-6; D: TRBD2; size: -; J: TRBJ2-3; DNA: TGTGCCAGCAGCCCGAAACGCGGCGGGAGTGTCACAGATACGCAGTATTTT; CDR3: CASSPKRGGSVTDTQYF
V: TRBV5-1; D: -; size: -; J: TRBJ2-2; DNA: TGCGCCAGCAGCCCACTCCAGGGATCGGCCACCGGGGAGCTGTTTTTT; CDR3: CASSPLQGSATGELFF
V: TRBV9; D: -; size: -; J: TRBJ2-7; DNA: TGTGCCAGCAGCCCCCAGGGAGGGGGGGGAGAAGAGCAGTACTTC; CDR3: CASSPQGGGGEEQYF
V: TRBV27; D: -; size: -; J: TRBJ1-1; DNA: TGTGCCAGCAGTCCCCGGGACACGCAGGTGGCTTTCTTT; CDR3: CASSPRDTQVAFF
V: TRBV27; D: -; size: few; J: TRBJ2-7; DNA: TGTGCCAGCAGTTTATACGGGAGTGAACCCGAGCAGTACTTC; CDR3: CASSLYGSEPEQYF
V: TRBV15; D: TRBD2; size: -; J: TRBJ2-3; DNA: TGTGCCACCAGCAGTGTCGAACCCTTTCCAGCGGGGCCCACAGATACGCAGTATTTT; CDR3: CATSSVEPFPAGPTDTQYF
V: TRBV5-5; D: -; size: -; J: TRBJ2-7; DNA: TGTGCCAGCAGCTTGACACCCTCCTACGAGCAGTACTTC; CDR3: CASSLTPSYEQYF
V: TRBV27; D: TRBD1; size: -; J: TRBJ1-2; DNA: TGTGCCAGCACACCTACAGGGGGCGATCACGGCTACACCTTC; CDR3: CASTPTGGDHGYTF
V: TRBV5-1; D: -; size: -; J: TRBJ1-1; DNA: TGCGCCAGCAGCCCGGACACGAACACTGAAGCTTTCTTT; CDR3: CASSPDTNTEAFF
V: TRBV19; D: -; size: -; J: TRBJ2-3; DNA: TGTGCCAGTAGTATAATCGAGTCCCGGGTCACAGATACGCAGTATTTT; CDR3: CASSIIESRVTDTQYF
V: TRBV5-6; D: -; size: -; J: TRBJ2-7; DNA: TGTGCCAGCAGCTTGGGGGGCTACGAGCAGTACTTC; CDR3: CASSLGGYEQYF
V: TRBV6-6; D: -; size: once; J: TRBJ1-5; DNA: TGTGCCAGCACCCCCGCCGTAGTCGGGAGCAATCAGCCCCAGCATTTT; CDR3: CASTPAVVGSNQPQHF
V: TRBV5-1; D: -; size: -; J: TRBJ2-3; DNA: TGCGCCAGCAGCCCCCGGGCGGGCACAGATACGCAGTATTTT; CDR3: CASSPRAGTDTQYF
V: TRBV19; D: -; size: -; J: TRBJ2-7; DNA: TGTGCCAGTAGTCCACAGGGTTACGAGCAGTACTTC; CDR3: CASSPQGYEQYF
V: TRBV6-5; D: -; size: once; J: TRBJ2-5; DNA: TGTGCCAGCAGTTACCTGAGGGGCGGGGAGACCCAGTACTTC; CDR3: CASSYLRGGETQYF
V: TRBV10-3; D: TRBD1; size: -; J: TRBJ2-5; DNA: TGTGCCATCAAGTCCACAGGGGGAGAGACCCAGTACTTC; CDR3: CAIKSTGGETQYF
V: TRBV15; D: TRBD1; size: -; J: TRBJ2-7; DNA: TGTGCCACCAGCGAGACGACAGGGTACCACGAGCAGTACTTC; CDR3: CATSETTGYHEQYF
V: TRBV13; D: -; size: -; J: TRBJ1-1; DNA: TGTGCCAGCAGCTCCCAGTTGAACACTGAAGCTTTCTTT; CDR3: CASSSQLNTEAFF